Presented here are 13 T cell receptor beta chains from one specimen sequenced in a study of blood T cell repertoires in COVID-19 (dated by TCRdb to the early 2020s). Libraries were constructed by the immunoSEQ multiplex PCR assay. TCRdb re-hosts the immuneACCESS table, in-frame sequences only. Its copies lack some clones; in the studies checked, an unresolved V gene accounts for under half of them, and the cause for the rest is not known. Recorded for this sample are 130,000 to 150,000 clones; around 80% of them occurred a single time. Jointly, the top ten make up approximately 40% of the sample. The specimen was peripheral blood. All receptors derive from a human donor in a cohort sampled during active COVID-19.

The CDR3 loop reads CAGGRANTGELFF. CDR3 sequence (DNA): TGTGCCGGGGGCAGGGCGAACACCGGGGAGCTGTTTTTT. The genes are TRBV6-5 and TRBJ2-2; tentatively, D is TRBD1 (6 bases). The germline V and J ends were trimmed by 11 bases and 0 bases, with 10 bases remaining between them. The germline gives CDR1 MNHEY, CDR2 SVGAGI. This CDR3 has 13 residues.

CDR3 loop: CASSLGTGRYEQYF. The CDR3, as DNA: TGTGCCAGCAGCTTGGGGACAGGGCGCTACGAGCAGTACTTC. The chain employs TRBV5-5 and TRBJ2-7; 8 bases map to TRBD1. From germline, CDR1 is SGHKS and CDR2 YYEKEE (reference sequence). The CDR3 length is 14 residues. Trimming cost V 0 bases and J 3 bases; bases outside gene matches: 2.

The rearrangement uses TRBV5-5 and TRBJ2-2; 10 nucleotides align to TRBD1. J was trimmed by 6 bases and V by 5 bases; bases with no gene match: 4. The CDR3 runs to 14 residues. Looked up from germline, CDR1 is SGHKS and CDR2 is YYEKEE (reference sequence). CDR3 coding DNA: TGTGCCAGCAGTCGACAGGGGGCATCCGGGGAGCTGTTTTTT. This encodes CASSRQGASGELFF.

This clone was detected once. The gene calls are TRBV4-3 and TRBJ1-2; no clear D gene. CDR3 length: 14 residues. The V gene lost 0 bases and the J gene lost 5 bases, with 10 bases spanning the gap. Germline V CDR1 and CDR2: LGHNA, YSLEER. The CDR3 nucleotides are TGCGCCAGCAGCCAAGAATGGTCCGGTTATGGCTACACCTTC. It specifies CASSQEWSGYGYTF.

The chain recombines TRBV6-5 with TRBJ1-1; tentative D call: TRBD1 (5 bases). The length of the CDR3 is 12 residues. Germline V gene data show CDR1 as MNHEY and CDR2 as SVGAGI. V was trimmed by 6 bases and J by 7 bases, leaving 12 bases between them. DNA of the CDR3: TGTGCCAGCAGCACCGCGGGACTTGAAGCTTTCTTT. Translation: CASSTAGLEAFF.

The genes are TRBV5-5 and TRBJ1-1; D gene uncertain. The V end was cut by 2 bases, the J end by 4 bases, with 24 bases between. CDR3 length: 18 residues. Germline CDR1 and CDR2: SGHKS and YYEKEE (reference sequence). CDR3 amino acids: CASSFRPTYSLQATEAFF. DNA of the CDR3: TGTGCCAGCAGCTTCCGCCCGACCTATTCGCTCCAGGCCACTGAAGCTTTCTTT.

V and J are TRBV18 and TRBJ1-1; D is uncertain. Per the germline V gene, CDR1 is KGHSH and CDR2 is LQKENI. The CDR3 covers 13 residues. V lost 3 bases and J lost 1, with 6 bases in between. DNA for the CDR3: TGTGCCAGCTCACCTACGAGGAACACTGAAGCTTTCTTT. Protein product: CASSPTRNTEAFF. The entire variable domain, with the rest obtained from reference TRBV18 and TRBJ1-1, is as follows: NAGVMQNPRHLVRRRGQEARLRCSPMKGHSHVYWYRQLPEEGLKFMVYLQKENIIDESGMPKERFSAEFPKEGPSILRIQQVVRGDSAAYFCASSPTRNTEAFFGQGTRLTVV.

The V and J genes are TRBV5-1 and TRBJ2-7; 10 bases fit TRBD2. V trimming: 4 bases; J trimming: 4 bases; junction bases outside the gene matches: 5. Per the germline V gene, CDR1 is SGHRS and CDR2 is YFSETQ. This CDR3 has 14 amino acids. CDR3 sequence reads: CASSMSSGGYEQYF. Here the CDR3 DNA reads TGCGCCAGCAGCATGTCTAGCGGGGGTTACGAGCAGTACTTC.

This rearrangement joins TRBV23-1 to TRBJ1-3; D ambiguous. TRBV23-1 is reported as an ORF; its role is uncertain. This CDR3 is built from 16 residues. V dropped 2 bases and J dropped 4 bases, with 15 bases sitting between them. CDR3 region: CASSQDTGVRGNTIYF. The DNA of the CDR3 is TGCGCCAGCAGTCAAGATACCGGGGTCCGGGGAAACACCATATATTTT.

The rearrangement links TRBV29-1 to TRBJ1-2; unclear D gene. Trimming took 1 base from V and 4 from J, leaving 7 bases between them. Germline V lookup: CDR1 SQVTM, CDR2 ANQGSEA. The CDR3 consists of 12 residues. CDR3 sequence (DNA): TGCAGCGTTGAAGGGGCCCCCTATGGCTACACCTTC. This codes for CSVEGAPYGYTF.

V is TRBV4-3 and J is TRBJ1-2; 10 bases align to TRBD1. The CDR3 spans 15 residues. Trimming removed 2 bases from V and 9 bases from J; junction bases left unmatched: 9. Germline lookup yields CDR1 LGHNA and CDR2 YSLEER. CDR3 sequence: CASSQPSGTGVSYTF. The DNA of the CDR3 is TGCGCCAGCAGCCAACCTTCCGGGACAGGGGTGAGCTACACCTTC.

This chain joins TRBV27 and TRBJ2-3; TRBD2 matches at 7 bases. The V segment lost 5 bases and the J segment 1 base; nucleotides outside the gene matches: 9. CDR1 MNHEY and CDR2 SMNVEV come from the germline V gene (reference sequence). The CDR3 is made up of 16 amino acids. CDR3: CASSLQAREGTDTQYF. CDR3 sequence (DNA): TGTGCCAGCAGTCTCCAGGCCCGGGAGGGCACAGATACGCAGTATTTT.

The count of this clone is one. This chain connects TRBV7-2 to TRBJ2-3, with 9 bases aligning to TRBD2. The V and J ends lost 3 bases and 7 bases, in that order; junction bases with no gene match: 17. CDR3 length: 18 residues. Germline values: CDR1 SGHTA, CDR2 FQGNSA. CDR3: CASSLGLRLAGSGYTQYF. Here the CDR3 DNA reads TGTGCCAGCAGCTTGGGCCTCCGGCTAGCGGGATCCGGTTATACGCAGTATTTT.